This T cell receptor beta chain came from a study of control samples from healthy donors and cancer patients (dated by TCRdb to 2019 to 2021). To prepare the library, the immunoSEQ multiplex PCR assay was applied. Here the immuneACCESS table is served through TCRdb, limited to in-frame sequences with V and J called. Missing clones are a known gap in these copies; in checked studies unresolved V genes cover under half, and the rest lacks a known reason. The sample yields 100,000 to 150,000 clones; around nine tenths were counted once. Roughly 3.2% of the sample belongs to the ten largest clones. A remark on this clone: Its antigen remains undetermined. The input lacks base qualities; no much larger clone sits a single base away.

CDR1 and CDR2, looked up from the germline V gene, are SGDLS and YYNGEE. The cysteine opens and the phenylalanine closes a CDR3 of 14 amino acids. Here the CDR3 DNA is all that survives: 42 bases in frame from base 1. Trimming costs V 6 bases and J 1 base, and their ends lie 13 bases apart. This receptor chain uses TRBV9 and TRBJ2-5; the D region possibly corresponds to TRBD2 (7 bases align). Sample: blood. The receptor's source is a man aged 45-65 years in good health. The DNA sequence follows: TGTGCCAGCAACCGGGGGGCCAGCCAAGAGACCCAGTACTTC. The encoded protein is CASNRGASQETQYF.